This is a list of T cell receptor beta chains from one sample in a study of blood T cell repertoires in COVID-19. The table came from immunoSEQ multiplex PCR; TCRdb's copy has only in-frame clones and leaves some out. The sample contains 95,000 to 150,000 clones, 80% to 90% of which appear only once. Sequenced input: peripheral blood. The source is a man in his forties or fifties with acute or convalescent COVID-19. The CDR3 runs from the conserved cysteine through the conserved F or W. The D gene is left open where the match is weak. The size field is filled for only some rows; it gives once, few, many or a size class.

J gene: TRBJ1-3; D gene: NA; clone size: NA; V gene: TRBV7-9; CDR3 DNA: TGTGCCAGCAGCTTAGTTAGCTCTGGAAACACCATATATTTT; CDR3 protein: CASSLVSSGNTIYF
J gene: TRBJ2-7; D gene: NA; clone size: NA; V gene: TRBV10-3; CDR3 DNA: TGTGCCATCGGGGACACTACCTACGAGCAGTACTTC; CDR3 protein: CAIGDTTYEQYF
J gene: TRBJ2-5; D gene: NA; clone size: NA; V gene: TRBV2; CDR3 DNA: TGTGCCAGCAAAGGGAGTCCGACAACCCAAGAGACCCAGTACTTC; CDR3 protein: CASKGSPTTQETQYF
J gene: TRBJ1-1; D gene: TRBD1; clone size: NA; V gene: TRBV9; CDR3 DNA: TGTGCCAGCAGCGCCCGGACAGGGAACACTGAAGCTTTCTTT; CDR3 protein: CASSARTGNTEAFF
J gene: TRBJ2-3; D gene: TRBD2; clone size: NA; V gene: TRBV6-1; CDR3 DNA: TGTGCCAGCAGTGAAGCCAGACTAGCGGGGGCAGATACGCAGTATTTT; CDR3 protein: CASSEARLAGADTQYF
J gene: TRBJ1-1; D gene: NA; clone size: NA; V gene: TRBV10-3; CDR3 DNA: TGTGCCATCAGTGAGTCGAGAGGGAACACTGAAGCTTTCTTT; CDR3 protein: CAISESRGNTEAFF
J gene: TRBJ2-1; D gene: TRBD2; clone size: NA; V gene: TRBV14; CDR3 DNA: TGTGCCAGCAGCCAAGATTTGTCGGCCGTTAACATCGGGAGGACACTCTACAATGAGCAGTTCTTC; CDR3 protein: CASSQDLSAVNIGRTLYNEQFF
J gene: TRBJ1-2; D gene: NA; clone size: NA; V gene: TRBV6-5; CDR3 DNA: TGTGCCAGCAGCCGACGGGAGGGGAATGGCTACACCTTC; CDR3 protein: CASSRREGNGYTF
J gene: TRBJ1-5; D gene: NA; clone size: NA; V gene: TRBV25-1; CDR3 DNA: TGTGCCAGCAGTGAATTGGGACACAGGGGCAATCAGCCCCAGCATTTT; CDR3 protein: CASSELGHRGNQPQHF
J gene: TRBJ1-6; D gene: NA; clone size: NA; V gene: TRBV5-1; CDR3 DNA: TGCGCCAGCAGCTTGTCCCCGCCAGGCCCGAATTCACCCCTCCACTTT; CDR3 protein: CASSLSPPGPNSPLHF
J gene: TRBJ2-7; D gene: TRBD2; clone size: once; V gene: TRBV19; CDR3 DNA: TGTGCCAGTAGTCGGACTAGCGGGGACTACTCCTACGAGCAGTACTTC; CDR3 protein: CASSRTSGDYSYEQYF
J gene: TRBJ2-7; D gene: NA; clone size: NA; V gene: TRBV7-9; CDR3 DNA: TGTGCCAGCAGCTTAAGCGGGACACCGGATGAGCAGTACTTC; CDR3 protein: CASSLSGTPDEQYF
J gene: TRBJ1-1; D gene: TRBD1; clone size: once; V gene: TRBV5-4; CDR3 DNA: TGTGCCACCACCCCCCGGGACAGACTAAACACTGAAGCTTTCTTT; CDR3 protein: CATTPRDRLNTEAFF
J gene: TRBJ2-6; D gene: TRBD2; clone size: few; V gene: TRBV14; CDR3 DNA: TGTGCCAGCAGCCAAGTGGGATTGTTTAGCGGGGGATCTGGGGCCAACGTCCTGACTTTC; CDR3 protein: CASSQVGLFSGGSGANVLTF
J gene: TRBJ1-3; D gene: NA; clone size: NA; V gene: TRBV27; CDR3 DNA: TGTGCCAGCAGTCTCAAGTCAGGGTGGAACACCATATATTTT; CDR3 protein: CASSLKSGWNTIYF
J gene: TRBJ2-7; D gene: NA; clone size: NA; V gene: TRBV27; CDR3 DNA: TGTGCCAGCAGTTTCTTGGGTGAGGAACCCTACGAGCAGTACTTC; CDR3 protein: CASSFLGEEPYEQYF
J gene: TRBJ1-4; D gene: NA; clone size: NA; V gene: TRBV6-5; CDR3 DNA: TGTGCCAGCAGTTACTCACAGAATGAAAAACTGTTTTTT; CDR3 protein: CASSYSQNEKLFF
J gene: TRBJ1-6; D gene: NA; clone size: NA; V gene: TRBV11-3; CDR3 DNA: TGTGCCAGCAGCCTCTCCGGAGGGAATTCACCCCTCCACTTT; CDR3 protein: CASSLSGGNSPLHF
J gene: TRBJ2-3; D gene: NA; clone size: NA; V gene: TRBV11-3; CDR3 DNA: TGTGCCAGCAGCTTCGGCAGGGGTCAGACAGATACGCAGTATTTT; CDR3 protein: CASSFGRGQTDTQYF
J gene: TRBJ1-1; D gene: NA; clone size: NA; V gene: TRBV11-2; CDR3 DNA: TGTGCCAGCAGCTTAGAGGGGGCCTGGGGGGGAGCTTTCTTT; CDR3 protein: CASSLEGAWGGAFF
J gene: TRBJ1-1; D gene: TRBD1; clone size: NA; V gene: TRBV4-1; CDR3 DNA: TGCGCCAGCAGCCAAGATCAATTCGGGGGCAGGGGGAACGCTGAAGCTTTCTTT; CDR3 protein: CASSQDQFGGRGNAEAFF
J gene: TRBJ2-1; D gene: NA; clone size: NA; V gene: TRBV21-1; CDR3 DNA: TGTGCCAGCATCCACTTTGATGAGCAGTTCTTC; CDR3 protein: CASIHFDEQFF
J gene: TRBJ1-1; D gene: NA; clone size: few; V gene: TRBV5-4; CDR3 DNA: TGTGCCAGCAGCCGTCGGGACACCTCGTACACTGAAGCTTTCTTT; CDR3 protein: CASSRRDTSYTEAFF
J gene: TRBJ1-1; D gene: NA; clone size: NA; V gene: TRBV7-9; CDR3 DNA: TGTGCCAGTTTGGGGGGGTCCAGCACTGAAGCTTTCTTT; CDR3 protein: CASLGGSSTEAFF
J gene: TRBJ2-2; D gene: NA; clone size: NA; V gene: TRBV3-1/TRBV3-2; CDR3 DNA: TGTGCCAGCAGCCCTGACAGTACGCTGAACACCGGGGAGCTGTTTTTT; CDR3 protein: CASSPDSTLNTGELFF
J gene: TRBJ2-3; D gene: TRBD2; clone size: NA; V gene: TRBV7-9; CDR3 DNA: TGTGCCAGCAGCCCACTAGCGCGATTCACAGATACGCAGTATTTT; CDR3 protein: CASSPLARFTDTQYF
J gene: TRBJ1-1; D gene: NA; clone size: NA; V gene: TRBV4-1; CDR3 DNA: TGCGCCAGCAGGAGGGAATTGGACACTGAAGCTTTCTTT; CDR3 protein: CASRRELDTEAFF
J gene: TRBJ1-3; D gene: NA; clone size: NA; V gene: TRBV18; CDR3 DNA: TGTGCCAGCTCACCAGGGGGGAGAATTACCTCTGGAAACACCATATATTTT; CDR3 protein: CASSPGGRITSGNTIYF
J gene: TRBJ2-7; D gene: TRBD1; clone size: NA; V gene: TRBV7-9; CDR3 DNA: TGTGCCAGCAGCCCGGGACAGGGTCCCTACGAGCAGTACTTC; CDR3 protein: CASSPGQGPYEQYF
J gene: TRBJ2-3; D gene: NA; clone size: NA; V gene: TRBV12-5; CDR3 DNA: TGTGCTAGTGGATCAACAGATACGCAGTATTTT; CDR3 protein: CASGSTDTQYF
J gene: TRBJ1-1; D gene: NA; clone size: NA; V gene: TRBV27; CDR3 DNA: TGTGCCAGCAAGCGAAACACTGAAGCTTTCTTT; CDR3 protein: CASKRNTEAFF
J gene: TRBJ2-3; D gene: NA; clone size: few; V gene: TRBV9; CDR3 DNA: TGTGCCAGCAGCGTAGGGGAAGGGAGTGGATTATCTAGCACAGATACGCAGTATTTT; CDR3 protein: CASSVGEGSGLSSTDTQYF
J gene: TRBJ2-7; D gene: NA; clone size: once; V gene: TRBV19; CDR3 DNA: TGTGCCAGTAGTATGAATCGGGGATACGAGCAGTACTTC; CDR3 protein: CASSMNRGYEQYF
J gene: TRBJ2-1; D gene: NA; clone size: NA; V gene: TRBV20-1; CDR3 DNA: TGCAGTGCTAGTTCCCTAGCGAACAATGAGCAGTTCTTC; CDR3 protein: CSASSLANNEQFF
J gene: TRBJ2-7; D gene: TRBD2; clone size: NA; V gene: TRBV18; CDR3 DNA: TGTGCCAGCTCACCAGGGCGGGGGAACGAGCAGTACTTC; CDR3 protein: CASSPGRGNEQYF
J gene: TRBJ2-2; D gene: TRBD2; clone size: NA; V gene: TRBV3-1/TRBV3-2; CDR3 DNA: TGTGCCAGCAGCCCCGTAGCGGGCGCGAACACCGGGGAGCTGTTTTTT; CDR3 protein: CASSPVAGANTGELFF
J gene: TRBJ2-7; D gene: TRBD2; clone size: NA; V gene: TRBV19; CDR3 DNA: TGTGCCAGTAGGCCAGCGGGGCGCTCCTACGAGCAGTACTTC; CDR3 protein: CASRPAGRSYEQYF
J gene: TRBJ1-4; D gene: NA; clone size: NA; V gene: TRBV6-5; CDR3 DNA: TGTGCCAGCCGCACAGGTCAGGAAAAACTGTTTTTT; CDR3 protein: CASRTGQEKLFF
J gene: TRBJ1-5; D gene: NA; clone size: NA; V gene: TRBV7-9; CDR3 DNA: TGTGCCAGCAGCTTAGATACGGGCAATCAGCCCCAGCATTTT; CDR3 protein: CASSLDTGNQPQHF
J gene: TRBJ1-3; D gene: NA; clone size: NA; V gene: TRBV4-1; CDR3 DNA: TGCGCCAGCAGCCAAGTATACTCTGGAAACACCATATATTTT; CDR3 protein: CASSQVYSGNTIYF
J gene: TRBJ1-2; D gene: NA; clone size: NA; V gene: TRBV10-3; CDR3 DNA: TGTGCCATCAGTGAGTCGGACAGCTATGGCTACACCTTC; CDR3 protein: CAISESDSYGYTF
J gene: TRBJ2-5; D gene: NA; clone size: NA; V gene: TRBV5-1; CDR3 DNA: TGCGCCAGCAGCTTCGACTCCACGGGGACCCAGTACTTC; CDR3 protein: CASSFDSTGTQYF